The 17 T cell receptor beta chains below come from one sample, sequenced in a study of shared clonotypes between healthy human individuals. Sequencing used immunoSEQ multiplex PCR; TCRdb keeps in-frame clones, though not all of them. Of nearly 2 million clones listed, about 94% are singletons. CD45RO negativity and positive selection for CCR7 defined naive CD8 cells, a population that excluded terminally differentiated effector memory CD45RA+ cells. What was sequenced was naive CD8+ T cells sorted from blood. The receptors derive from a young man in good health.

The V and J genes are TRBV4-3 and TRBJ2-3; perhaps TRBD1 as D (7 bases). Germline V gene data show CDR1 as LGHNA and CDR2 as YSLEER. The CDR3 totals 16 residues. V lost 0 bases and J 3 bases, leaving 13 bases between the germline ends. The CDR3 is CASSQETGTLTDTQYF. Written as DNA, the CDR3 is TGCGCCAGCAGCCAAGAGACAGGGACTTTGACAGATACGCAGTATTTT.

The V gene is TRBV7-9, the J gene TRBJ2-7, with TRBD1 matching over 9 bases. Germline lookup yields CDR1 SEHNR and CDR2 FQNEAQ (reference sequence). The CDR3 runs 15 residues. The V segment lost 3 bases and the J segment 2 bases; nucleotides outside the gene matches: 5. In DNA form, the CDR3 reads TGTGCCAGCAGCTTCGGGACAGGGCTCACCTACGAGCAGTACTTC. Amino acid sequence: CASSFGTGLTYEQYF. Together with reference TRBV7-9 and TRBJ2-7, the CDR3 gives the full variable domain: DTGVSQNPRHKITKRGQNVTFRCDPISEHNRLYWYRQTLGQGPEFLTYFQNEAQLEKSRLLSDRFSAERPKGSFSTLEIQRTEQGDSAMYLCASSFGTGLTYEQYFGPGTRLTVT.

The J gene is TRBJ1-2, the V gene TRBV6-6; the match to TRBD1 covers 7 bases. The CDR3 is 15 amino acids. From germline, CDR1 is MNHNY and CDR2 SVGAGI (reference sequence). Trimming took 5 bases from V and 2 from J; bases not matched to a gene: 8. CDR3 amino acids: CASSPPGQLNYGYTF. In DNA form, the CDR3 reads TGTGCCAGCAGTCCTCCGGGACAGCTAAACTATGGCTACACCTTC.

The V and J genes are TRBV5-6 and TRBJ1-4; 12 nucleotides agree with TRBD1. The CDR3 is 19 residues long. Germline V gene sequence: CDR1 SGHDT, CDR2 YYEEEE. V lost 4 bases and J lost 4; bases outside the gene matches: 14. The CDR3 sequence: CASSTPGQGAWGGNEKLFF. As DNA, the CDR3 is TGTGCCAGCAGCACGCCGGGACAGGGGGCGTGGGGAGGTAATGAAAAACTGTTTTTT.

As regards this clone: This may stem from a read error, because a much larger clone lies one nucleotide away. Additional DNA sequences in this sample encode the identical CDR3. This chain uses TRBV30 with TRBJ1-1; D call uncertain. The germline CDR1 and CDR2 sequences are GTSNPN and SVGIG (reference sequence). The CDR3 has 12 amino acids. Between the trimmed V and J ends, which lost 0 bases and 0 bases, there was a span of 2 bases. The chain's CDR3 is CAWSVMNTEAFF. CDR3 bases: TGTGCCTGGAGTGTTATGAACACTGAAGCTTTCTTT.

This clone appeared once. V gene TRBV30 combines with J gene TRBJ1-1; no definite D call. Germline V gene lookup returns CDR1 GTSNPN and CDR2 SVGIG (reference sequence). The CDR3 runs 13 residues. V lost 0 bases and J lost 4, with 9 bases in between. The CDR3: CAWSVLMGTEAFF. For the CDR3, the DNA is TGTGCCTGGAGTGTACTCATGGGCACTGAAGCTTTCTTT.

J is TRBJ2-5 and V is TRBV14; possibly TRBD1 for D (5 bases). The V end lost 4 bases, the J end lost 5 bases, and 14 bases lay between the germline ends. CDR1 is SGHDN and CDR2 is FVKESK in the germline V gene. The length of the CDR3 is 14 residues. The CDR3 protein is CASSPDTGRETQYF. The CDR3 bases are TGTGCCAGCAGCCCCGACACAGGCCGGGAGACCCAGTACTTC.

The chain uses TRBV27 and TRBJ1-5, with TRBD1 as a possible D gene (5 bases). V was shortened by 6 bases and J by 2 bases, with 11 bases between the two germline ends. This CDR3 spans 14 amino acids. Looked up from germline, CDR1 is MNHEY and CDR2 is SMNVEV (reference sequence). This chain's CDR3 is CASSSGVGNQPQHF. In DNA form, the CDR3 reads TGTGCCAGCAGCTCGGGGGTGGGCAATCAGCCCCAGCATTTT.

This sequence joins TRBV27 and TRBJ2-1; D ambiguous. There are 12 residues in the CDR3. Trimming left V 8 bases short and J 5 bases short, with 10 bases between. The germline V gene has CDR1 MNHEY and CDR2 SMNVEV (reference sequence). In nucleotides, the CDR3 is TGTGCCAGCGCAACGGTCGACAATGAGCAGTTCTTC. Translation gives CASATVDNEQFF.

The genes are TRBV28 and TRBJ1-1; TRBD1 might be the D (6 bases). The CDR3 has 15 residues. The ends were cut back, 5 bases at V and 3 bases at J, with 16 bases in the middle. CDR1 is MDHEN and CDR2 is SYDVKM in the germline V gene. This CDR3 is CASSPGTQVDTEAFF. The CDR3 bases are TGTGCCAGCAGTCCCGGGACACAGGTAGACACTGAAGCTTTCTTT.

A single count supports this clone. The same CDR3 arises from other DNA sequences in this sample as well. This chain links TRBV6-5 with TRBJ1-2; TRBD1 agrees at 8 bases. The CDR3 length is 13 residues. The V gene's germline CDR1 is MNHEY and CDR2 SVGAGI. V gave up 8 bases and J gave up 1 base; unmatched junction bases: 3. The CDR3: CASGDRGNYGYTF. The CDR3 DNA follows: TGTGCCAGCGGCGACAGGGGTAACTATGGCTACACCTTC.

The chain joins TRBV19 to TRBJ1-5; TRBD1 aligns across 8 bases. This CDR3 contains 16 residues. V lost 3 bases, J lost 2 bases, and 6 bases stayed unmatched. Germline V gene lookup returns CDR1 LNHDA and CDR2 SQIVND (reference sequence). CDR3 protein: CASSIGTGTGNQPQHF. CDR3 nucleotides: TGTGCCAGTAGTATCGGGACAGGCACGGGCAATCAGCCCCAGCATTTT.

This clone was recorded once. The CDR3 DNA follows: TGTGCCAGCAGCTTATACGGAGGGTCCTACGAGCAGTACTTC. This encodes CASSLYGGSYEQYF. This chain links TRBV11-2 with TRBJ2-7, with D possibly being TRBD2 (6 bases). The CDR3 runs 14 residues. Trimming shortened V by 2 bases and J by 1 base, and 9 bases separated the two germline ends. Looked up from germline, CDR1 is SGHAT and CDR2 is FQNNGV.

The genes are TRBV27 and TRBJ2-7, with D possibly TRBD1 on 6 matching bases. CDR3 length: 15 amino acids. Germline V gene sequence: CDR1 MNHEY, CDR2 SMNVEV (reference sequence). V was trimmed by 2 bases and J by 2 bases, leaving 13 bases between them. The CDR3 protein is CASSLDADSTYEQYF. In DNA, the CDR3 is TGTGCCAGCAGTTTAGATGCGGACAGCACCTACGAGCAGTACTTC.

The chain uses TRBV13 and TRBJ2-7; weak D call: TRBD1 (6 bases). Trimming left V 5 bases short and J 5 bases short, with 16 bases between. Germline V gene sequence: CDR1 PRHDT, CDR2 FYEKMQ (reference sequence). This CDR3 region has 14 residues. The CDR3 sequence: CASSIKTGSHEQYF. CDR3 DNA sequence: TGTGCCAGCAGCATTAAAACAGGGAGCCACGAGCAGTACTTC. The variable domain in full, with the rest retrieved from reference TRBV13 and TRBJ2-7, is AAGVIQSPRHLIKEKRETATLKCYPIPRHDTVYWYQQGPGQDPQFLISFYEKMQSDKGSIPDRFSAQQFSDYHSELNMSSLELGDSALYFCASSIKTGSHEQYFGPGTRLTVT.

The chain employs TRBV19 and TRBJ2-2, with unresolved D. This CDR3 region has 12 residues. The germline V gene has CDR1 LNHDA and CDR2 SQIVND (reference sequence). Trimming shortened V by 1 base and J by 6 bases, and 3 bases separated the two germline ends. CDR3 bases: TGTGCCAGTAGTATAGCCCCCGGGGAGCTGTTTTTT. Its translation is CASSIAPGELFF.

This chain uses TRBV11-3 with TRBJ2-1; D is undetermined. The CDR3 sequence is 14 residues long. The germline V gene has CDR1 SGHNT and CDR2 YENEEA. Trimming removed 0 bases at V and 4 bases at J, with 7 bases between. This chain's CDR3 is CASSLDHEYNEQFF. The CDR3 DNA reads TGTGCCAGCAGCTTAGATCACGAGTACAATGAGCAGTTCTTC. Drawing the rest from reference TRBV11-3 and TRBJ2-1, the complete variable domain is EAGVVQSPRYKIIEKKQPVAFWCNPISGHNTLYWYLQNLGQGPELLIRYENEEAVDDSQLPKDRFSAERLKGVDSTLKIQPAELGDSAVYLCASSLDHEYNEQFFGPGTRLTVL.